The 5 T cell receptor beta chains given below trace back to one sample, sequenced in a study of blood T cell repertoires in COVID-19. Profiling relied on immunoSEQ multiplex PCR, and the TCRdb table lists in-frame clones only, not all of them. The sample includes under 300,000 clones, 65% to 85% of them seen just once. Material: peripheral blood. These receptors all come from an older man with acute or convalescent COVID-19.

V gene TRBV10-3 combines with J gene TRBJ2-3; weak D call: TRBD2 (5 bases). Trimming cost V 6 bases and J 2 bases, with 9 bases left between them. The CDR3 totals 13 residues. CDR1 and CDR2 from the germline V gene are ENHRY and SYGVKD. The chain's CDR3 is CAISSGDTDTQYF. For the CDR3, the DNA is TGTGCCATCAGCTCCGGGGACACAGATACGCAGTATTTT.

The genes are TRBV7-6 and TRBJ2-3; 8 bases are shared with TRBD2. This CDR3 region has 16 residues. V was clipped by 3 bases and J by 2 bases; unmatched bases: 7. Germline CDR1 and CDR2: SGHVS and FNYEAQ. In DNA, the CDR3 is TGTGCCAGCAGCTTGTCGAGCGGGGGACACACAGATACGCAGTATTTT. Translating gives CASSLSSGGHTDTQYF.

V is TRBV6-5 and J is TRBJ2-5; D possibly corresponds to TRBD1 (6 bases). Germline V gene lookup returns CDR1 MNHEY and CDR2 SVGAGI. There are 13 residues in the CDR3. V shed 6 bases and J shed 1 base, with 9 bases lying between them. Here the CDR3 reads CASRQDSQETQYF. CDR3 bases: TGTGCCAGCAGGCAGGACAGCCAAGAGACCCAGTACTTC.

The CDR3 nucleotides are TGTGCCAGCAGTTTAGACTACCAGACCTACGAGCAGTACTTC. It codes for CASSLDYQTYEQYF. The genes are TRBV27 and TRBJ2-7, with a weak D call TRBD2 (5 bases). V lost 2 bases and J lost 2, with 10 bases in between. The CDR3 has 14 amino acids. Germline V gene data show CDR1 as MNHEY and CDR2 as SMNVEV (reference sequence).

The CDR3 DNA follows: TGTGCCAGCAGTGAACTAGCGAGCACAGATACGCAGTATTTT. Its translation is CASSELASTDTQYF. The genes are TRBV2 and TRBJ2-3, with a weak D call TRBD2 (6 bases). V lost 2 bases and J 0 bases, leaving 6 bases between the germline ends. This CDR3 has 14 residues. Germline loops: CDR1 SNHLY, CDR2 FYNNEI.